The 18 T cell receptor beta chains below all came from one sample that was sequenced in a study of T cell responses to AZD1222 COVID-19 vaccine. Method: immunoSEQ multiplex PCR; TCRdb's copy keeps in-frame clones and lacks some. The sample gives 100,000 to 150,000 clones, roughly 91% of which show up once; approximately 0.98% is in the top ten. The source was peripheral blood, collected 28 days after the second AZD1222 dose. The receptors originated from an adult who received the AZD1222 COVID-19 vaccine.

The chain is built from TRBV5-1 and TRBJ1-2; TRBD1 matches at 7 bases. CDR3 length equals 13 residues. Looked up from germline, CDR1 is SGHRS and CDR2 is YFSETQ. Trimming took 6 bases from V and 4 from J; bases not matched to a gene: 6. CDR3 amino acids: CASTQGGFYGYTF. The CDR3 DNA follows: TGCGCCAGCACCCAGGGGGGGTTCTATGGCTACACCTTC.

V gene TRBV6-6 combines with J gene TRBJ2-2; D gene uncertain. The V gene lost 7 bases and the J gene lost 0 bases, with 6 bases spanning the gap. From germline, CDR1 is MNHNY and CDR2 SVGAGI (reference sequence). The CDR3 contains 13 residues. The CDR3 region is CASTDPNTGELFF. The CDR3 coding sequence is TGTGCCAGCACCGACCCGAACACCGGGGAGCTGTTTTTT.

The chain carries TRBV6-5 and TRBJ1-6; a weak D match, TRBD1 (5 bases). The germline V gene has CDR1 MNHEY and CDR2 SVGAGI. The ends were cut back, 7 bases at V and 9 bases at J, with 16 bases in the middle. This CDR3 is built from 14 residues. The CDR3 bases are TGTGCCAGCATTGGGACCGACCGAGGTTCACCCCTCCACTTT. Amino acid sequence: CASIGTDRGSPLHF.

This chain connects TRBV5-8 to TRBJ1-5; possibly TRBD1 for D (6 bases). In germline, CDR1 is SGHTS, CDR2 YDEGEE. V lost 4 bases to trimming and J lost 0 bases, with 17 bases between them. This CDR3 comprises 17 residues. The CDR3 here is CASSARGGLYSNQPQHF. CDR3 nucleotide sequence: TGTGCCAGCAGCGCGAGAGGGGGATTATATAGCAATCAGCCCCAGCATTTT. Together with reference TRBV5-8 and TRBJ1-5, the CDR3 gives the full variable domain: EAGVTQSPTHLIKTRGQQATLRCSPISGHTSVYWYQQALGLGLQFLLWYDEGEERNRGNFPPRFSGRQFPNYSSELNVNALELEDSALYLCASSARGGLYSNQPQHFGDGTRLSIL.

J is TRBJ1-2 and V is TRBV27; tentative D call: TRBD1 (5 bases). Trimming cost V 4 bases and J 2 bases, with 14 bases left between them. The CDR3 totals 15 residues. CDR1 is MNHEY, CDR2 SMNVEV, per germline (reference sequence). CDR3 in amino acids: CASSSRADSNYGYTF. The CDR3 nucleotides read TGTGCCAGCAGTTCCCGTGCCGACAGCAACTATGGCTACACCTTC.

This clone was seen just once. The V gene is TRBV6-1, the J gene TRBJ1-1; a weak D match, TRBD1 (6 bases). The CDR3 spans 14 residues. Germline loops: CDR1 MNHNS, CDR2 SASEGT. Trimming stripped 2 bases from V and 2 bases from J, with 9 bases between. The DNA for the CDR3 is TGTGCCAGCAGTGAACCGGGACAAAACACTGAAGCTTTCTTT. Amino acid sequence: CASSEPGQNTEAFF.

The V call is TRBV6-1, the J call TRBJ2-5, with D tentatively TRBD1 (6 bases). The CDR3 runs to 18 residues. The germline V gene has CDR1 MNHNS and CDR2 SASEGT. The germline V and J ends were trimmed by 0 bases and 5 bases, with 22 bases remaining between them. CDR3 DNA sequence: TGTGCCAGCAGTGAAGCGGCCAGGGGTTTCGGAGTTTTCGAGACCCAGTACTTC. Protein product: CASSEAARGFGVFETQYF.

This clone has just one count. The CDR3 bases are TGTGCCAGTAGTATAGCCCGGTACGATCTTCGCGAGCAGTACTTC. Translation: CASSIARYDLREQYF. The V and J genes are TRBV19 and TRBJ2-7; no clear D. Germline lookup yields CDR1 LNHDA and CDR2 SQIVND (reference sequence). V lost 1 base and J lost 6, with 16 bases in between. This CDR3 comprises 15 residues.

V gene TRBV6-6 combines with J gene TRBJ2-7, with no clear D. CDR1 is MNHNY, CDR2 SVGAGI, per germline (reference sequence). The CDR3 totals 12 residues. V lost 6 bases and J lost 1, with 7 bases in between. CDR3 coding DNA: TGTGCCAGCAGCCGAAGGTCCTACGAGCAGTACTTC. It specifies CASSRRSYEQYF.

This chain uses TRBV4-2 with TRBJ1-4; no firm D call. V was shortened by 3 bases and J by 3 bases, with 14 bases between the two germline ends. This CDR3 is 16 amino acids long. Germline CDR1 and CDR2: LGHNA and YNFKEQ. The CDR3 loop reads CASSHWGFGPNEKLFF. In nucleotides, the CDR3 is TGTGCCAGCAGCCACTGGGGTTTCGGTCCTAATGAAAAACTGTTTTTT.

This rearrangement joins TRBV6-1 to TRBJ1-5; 9 bases align to TRBD1. The CDR3 has 14 amino acids. Germline CDR1 and CDR2: MNHNS and SASEGT. J gave up 4 bases and V 9 bases, and 7 bases lay outside the gene matches. The CDR3 here is CASTGGAGNQPQHF. The CDR3 nucleotides are TGTGCCAGTACAGGGGGCGCCGGGAATCAGCCCCAGCATTTT.

The gene calls are TRBV14 and TRBJ2-5; no clear D. With 5 bases removed from V and 5 bases from J, the gap between germline ends came to 9 bases. The V gene's germline CDR1 is SGHDN and CDR2 FVKESK. This CDR3 spans 12 amino acids. The CDR3 protein is CASSLSHETQYF. CDR3 bases: TGTGCCAGCAGCTTATCTCATGAGACCCAGTACTTC. The full variable domain, in which reference TRBV14 and TRBJ2-5 provide the parts outside the CDR3, is EAGVTQFPSHSVIEKGQTVTLRCDPISGHDNLYWYRRVMGKEIKFLLHFVKESKQDESGMPNNRFLAERTGGTYSTLKVQPAELEDSGVYFCASSLSHETQYFGPGTRLLVL.

The chain combines TRBV19 with TRBJ1-3, with 8 nucleotides matching TRBD1. The CDR3 totals 14 residues. With V trimmed by 8 bases and J by 4 bases, 7 bases remained unmatched. Germline lookup yields CDR1 LNHDA and CDR2 SQIVND (reference sequence). The CDR3 bases are TGTGCCAGTCGTCAGGGGGCCGACGGAAACACCATATATTTT. Its translation is CASRQGADGNTIYF.

The chain uses TRBV6-1 and TRBJ2-3; 14 nucleotides agree with TRBD2. The CDR3 is 18 amino acids. Losses at the gene ends were 2 bases for V and 6 bases for J; bases not matched to a gene: 10. Germline CDR1 is MNHNS and CDR2 is SASEGT. As DNA, the CDR3 is TGTGCCAGCAGTGAATGGGTGGGACTAGCGGGAGAAGGCGATACGCAGTATTTT. It is translated as CASSEWVGLAGEGDTQYF.

This clone was seen only a few times. V and J are TRBV18 and TRBJ2-1; the D gene is possibly TRBD2 (6 bases). The length of the CDR3 is 16 residues. The V and J ends lost 2 bases and 4 bases respectively, with 15 bases between them. Per the germline V gene, CDR1 is KGHSH and CDR2 is LQKENI. CDR3 nucleotides: TGTGCCAGCTCACCAAAACCGGGGGAGGCTTACAATGAGCAGTTCTTC. Protein: CASSPKPGEAYNEQFF.

The chain carries TRBV28 and TRBJ1-2; D gene uncertain. The CDR3 runs to 15 residues. The V end was cut by 9 bases, the J end by 2 bases, with 19 bases between. The germline CDR1 and CDR2 sequences are MDHEN and SYDVKM. The CDR3 spells CASYDLLGRNYGYTF. In DNA, the CDR3 is TGTGCCAGTTACGACCTTCTGGGCAGGAACTATGGCTACACCTTC.

This CDR3 reads CSVRSQTHEQYF. CDR3 in DNA: TGCAGCGTACGGTCCCAAACCCACGAGCAGTACTTC. The chain employs TRBV29-1 and TRBJ2-7; no definite D call. Trimming removed 6 bases from V and 5 bases from J, with 14 bases in between. CDR1 SQVTM and CDR2 ANQGSEA come from the germline V gene. The CDR3 contains 12 residues.

The CDR3 DNA follows: TGCGCCAGCAGCCCGAATGGAGCGGGGTACGAGCAGTACTTC. This translates into CASSPNGAGYEQYF. The rearrangement joins TRBV5-1 to TRBJ2-7; 7 bases agree with TRBD2. The CDR3 runs 14 residues. The V segment lost 4 bases and the J segment 4 bases; nucleotides outside the gene matches: 8. Germline assignment: CDR1 SGHRS and CDR2 YFSETQ.